These 12 T cell receptor beta chains came from one sample sequenced in a study of CD4 T cell repertoires in COVID-19. Method: immunoSEQ multiplex PCR; TCRdb's copy keeps in-frame clones and lacks some. The table lists 65,000 to 95,000 clones, 80% to 90% of them singletons. The source material was CD4+ T cells from peripheral blood, sampled after recovery from COVID-19. The receptors were sampled from a human donor who had COVID-19.

This sequence joins TRBV19 and TRBJ2-1; 10 positions agree with TRBD2. This CDR3 region has 16 residues. Trimming at V came to 6 bases and at J to 3 bases, leaving 8 bases not matched to a gene. Germline V CDR1 and CDR2: LNHDA, SQIVND (reference sequence). The CDR3 is CASSRRGLADYNEQFF. CDR3 nucleotide sequence: TGTGCCAGTAGCCGTCGCGGACTAGCGGACTACAATGAGCAGTTCTTC.

Regarding this clone: A junction boundary mismatches the germline segment, possibly from a read error. The CDR3 protein is CLSGTVYNSPLHF. The CDR3 DNA sequence: TGCCTTTCCGGGACAGTTTATAATTCACCCCTCCACTTT. This chain uses TRBV6-1 with TRBJ1-6; TRBD1 agrees at 7 bases. Germline CDR1 MNHNS, CDR2 SASEGT. The CDR3 contains 13 residues.

This clone has only one observation. The V gene is TRBV28, the J gene TRBJ1-5; D might be TRBD1 (5 bases). The CDR3 sequence is 13 residues long. Germline loops: CDR1 MDHEN, CDR2 SYDVKM. V was pared by 2 bases and J by 7 bases, with 9 bases between. The CDR3 DNA is TGTGCCAGCAGTTTACCAGGGCAACAGCCCCAGCATTTT. Protein product: CASSLPGQQPQHF.

This rearrangement joins TRBV19 to TRBJ2-2; TRBD2 matches 10 bases. The V gene's germline CDR1 is LNHDA and CDR2 SQIVND (reference sequence). V trimming: 0 bases; J trimming: 6 bases; junction bases outside the gene matches: 4. The CDR3 runs to 16 residues. CDR3 loop: CASSIDLAGVAGELFF. The CDR3 DNA sequence: TGTGCCAGTAGTATAGACCTAGCGGGAGTGGCCGGGGAGCTGTTTTTT.

This chain's CDR3 is CASRGTGLGEKLFF. As DNA, the CDR3 is TGTGCCAGCAGGGGGACAGGGTTGGGGGAAAAACTGTTTTTT. The chain has TRBV28 and TRBJ1-4, with 9 bases matching TRBD1. Germline V gene lookup returns CDR1 MDHEN and CDR2 SYDVKM. The CDR3 runs to 14 residues. V dropped 6 bases and J dropped 8; count of bases not matched to a gene: 7.

V gene TRBV5-4 combines with J gene TRBJ2-7; TRBD1 agrees at 8 bases. V was clipped by 4 bases and J by 5 bases; unmatched bases: 8. This CDR3 has 14 amino acids. Germline CDR1 and CDR2: SGHNT and YYREEE (reference sequence). The chain's CDR3 is CASSPAGQGHEQYF. The DNA for the CDR3 is TGTGCCAGCAGCCCAGCTGGACAGGGCCACGAGCAGTACTTC.

Of note for this clone: One junction end disagrees with the germline gene, perhaps due to a read error. This chain joins TRBV6-5 and TRBJ2-1, with D unclear. The CDR3 totals 11 residues. CDR1 MNHEY and CDR2 SVGAGI come from the germline V gene. The CDR3 sequence is CASRYSYEQFF. The CDR3 DNA follows: TGTGCCAGCCGTTACAGCTATGAGCAGTTCTTC.

The V and J genes are TRBV6-5 and TRBJ2-3; 11 bases agree with TRBD2. V trimming: 7 bases; J trimming: 8 bases; junction bases outside the gene matches: 11. The CDR3 sequence is 15 residues long. Per germline, CDR1 MNHEY and CDR2 SVGAGI. CDR3 in amino acids: CASKEGGLAGGTQYF. Here the CDR3 DNA reads TGTGCCAGCAAGGAGGGAGGACTAGCGGGTGGTACGCAGTATTTT.

The chain joins TRBV6-5 to TRBJ2-3; D might be TRBD1 or TRBD2, each matching 5 bases. The CDR3 loop spans 16 amino acids. Deletions cut 2 bases from V and 6 bases from J, with 18 bases between. CDR1 MNHEY and CDR2 SVGAGI come from the germline V gene. For the CDR3, the DNA is TGTGCCAGCAGTTACGAGTTCGGACGGGGCTGGGATACGCAGTATTTT. This gives the protein CASSYEFGRGWDTQYF.

This clone has only a few counts. The gene calls are TRBV3-1 (or the pseudogene TRBV3-2) and TRBJ1-6; D gene unclear. Germline CDR1 and CDR2: LGHDT and YNNKEL (reference sequence). This CDR3 is 15 amino acids long. V shed 0 bases and J shed 6 bases, with 9 bases lying between them. The CDR3 nucleotides are TGTGCCAGCAGCCAAGATCTTCTGGCTAATTCACCCCTCCACTTT. This gives the protein CASSQDLLANSPLHF.

The genes are TRBV6-5 and TRBJ1-1; perhaps TRBD1 as D (6 bases). Trimming cost V 5 bases and J 9 bases, with 16 bases left between them. Looked up from germline, CDR1 is MNHEY and CDR2 is SVGAGI. The CDR3 covers 13 residues. The DNA of the CDR3 is TGTGCCAGCAGTCAAACAGGGTCAACCCAAGCTTTCTTT. Protein sequence: CASSQTGSTQAFF.

This clone has more than one count but fewer than ten. The J gene is TRBJ2-4, the V gene TRBV12-3 or TRBV12-4, with D perhaps given as TRBD1 or TRBD2 (5 bases each). V was cut by 5 bases and J by 13 bases, with 12 bases left in between. This CDR3 region has 11 residues. CDR3 in amino acids: CASSRGTRQYF. CDR3 bases: TGTGCCAGCAGTCGAGGGACGAGGCAGTACTTC.